A single T cell receptor beta chain is shown here with its context. Its antigen is still unknown. No quality values exist for individual bases; no much larger clone is one base distant. This sample stems from a study of molecular identifiers for immune sequencing clone quantification (dated by TCRdb to between 2017 and 2018). Some background on the complete study: For a replicate experiment, RNA from around 20,000 or 100,000 naive CD8 T cells was divided into five aliquots, of which four were sequenced. CD8 T cells were used in a methods study to benchmark molecular-identifier clustering-based TCR repertoire sequencing (MIDCIRS) and TCR RNA copy counting.

Naive CD8 T cell libraries were made from 20,000 to 1,000,000 sorted cells using 10%, 30% or 50% of purified RNA. Naive CD8 T cells were FACS-sorted as CD8+CD4-CCR7+CD45RA+ on a BD FACSAria II into RLT Plus buffer. Ten to eleven TCR copies' worth of Jurkat RNA were spiked into roughly 17,000-1,100,000 naive CD8 T cell samples to test detection sensitivity. CD8 T cells were enriched using RosetteSep CD8+ T Cell Enrichment Cocktail and Ficoll-Paque, and the enriched cells then underwent ACK red cell lysis. Beyond this particular receptor, the publication reports: About 3 recovered TCR RNA copies per cell were obtained by modeling, versus around 10 by digital PCR, implying a capture efficiency of around 28%. In CMV-specific effector cells, clones with more than 20 RNA copies contained over 98% of molecules, whereas in naive cells such clones contained under 1% of molecules. Highly expanded clone sizes could be underestimated if identical TCR molecules share a barcode. A single cell's worth of spiked-in Jurkat TCR RNA was reported detectable even among about 1.1 million naive CD8 T cells. When barcode sub-clustering was left out, chimeric consensus sequences inflated TCR diversity, with chimeras reaching as high as 47%. Naive libraries contained spiked-in Jurkat TCR RNA (roughly 10 copies' worth), which is not part of the donor repertoire.

The CDR3, from cysteine to phenylalanine, totals 15 residues. The DNA shown is the 45-base CDR3, in frame from base 1. For CDR1 and CDR2, the germline V gene lists SNHLY and FYNNEI. After removal of 2 bases from V and 4 bases from J, the junction retains 6 bases not matched to a gene. The method was PCR. The reads were generated on an Illumina HiSeq 4000. Bulk TCR libraries were generated as previously described, with the TCR primers listed in Table S5 used. Purification of total RNA was performed with the Qiagen AllPrep DNA/RNA kit. Before any analysis, reads coming from multiple sequencing runs of the same library were combined into one pool. The authors' pipeline ran thus. Only reads with exact TCR constant sequence were kept, trimmed to 150 nt, and grouped by their 12-nt molecular barcodes. Within each barcode group, reads were sub-clustered at a 15% Levenshtein threshold, and quality-weighted consensus sequences were built per RNA molecule. Non-functional sequences were removed, as were lower-count sequences one edit away from another. Barcode sub-clusters with fewer than 20% of the maximum read count were removed, based on fitting two negative binomial distributions. TCRdb redid the processing of the public reads, applying fastp at Q25 and MiXCR, and retained in-frame beta chains. Rows with a matching CDR3 protein are joined into one entry that keeps the most common DNA and genes. The authors' filters were not applied to this entry. This sample has some 650,000 distinct CDR3 sequences in its table, and 15% to 20% of those were observed once. Of the sample, roughly 0.9% is held by the ten largest clones.

The sample taken for sequencing was naive CD8+ T cells from blood, with Jurkat cell RNA spiked in. The cell subset or site label of this sample denotes: FACS-sorted CD8+CD4-CCR7+CD45RA+ naive T cells. This TCR was sampled from a human donor in good health. Some libraries in this study had Jurkat cell RNA spiked in. This receptor chain uses TRBV2 and TRBJ1-1; TRBD1 matches 8 bases in the middle. The DNA reads TGTGCCAGCAGTGAATACAGGGGGGCTGGCACTGAAGCTTTCTTT. The resulting protein is CASSEYRGAGTEAFF. Joined to the reference TRBV2 and TRBJ1-1 proteins, this CDR3 gives the full variable domain: EPEVTQTPSHQVTQMGQEVILRCVPISNHLYFYWYRQILGQKVEFLVSFYNNEISEKSEIFDDQFSVERPDGSNFTLKIRSTKLEDSAMYFCASSEYRGAGTEAFFGQGTRLTVV.